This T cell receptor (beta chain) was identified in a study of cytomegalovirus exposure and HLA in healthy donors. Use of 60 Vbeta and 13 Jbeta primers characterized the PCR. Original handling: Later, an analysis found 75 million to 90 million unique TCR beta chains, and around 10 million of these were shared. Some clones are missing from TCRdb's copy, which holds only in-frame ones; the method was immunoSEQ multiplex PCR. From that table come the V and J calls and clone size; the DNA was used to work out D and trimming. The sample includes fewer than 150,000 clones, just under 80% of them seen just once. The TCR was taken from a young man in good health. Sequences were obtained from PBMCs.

The DNA of the CDR3 is TGTGCCAGCAGTACTACTAGCGGGTCCTACGAGCAGTACTTC. It yields the protein CASSTTSGSYEQYF. J is TRBJ2-7 and V is TRBV6-1; TRBD2 agrees at 9 bases. CDR3 size: 14 residues. V trimming: 5 bases; J trimming: 1 base; junction bases outside the gene matches: 3. Per the germline V gene, CDR1 is MNHNS and CDR2 is SASEGT.